The 6 T cell receptor beta chains below all came from one sample that was sequenced in a study of radiotherapy plus CTLA-4 blockade in lung cancer. Some clones are missing from TCRdb's copy, which holds only in-frame ones; the method was immunoSEQ multiplex PCR. Of 75,000 to 100,000 clones in the sample, just over 85% were seen once. The sample consisted of peripheral blood, taken from a patient treated with radiotherapy plus ipilimumab. Receptors originate from a human donor with non-small cell lung cancer that progressed on radiotherapy plus ipilimumab.

The rearrangement joins TRBV7-2 to TRBJ2-1; 10 nucleotides agree with TRBD2. J lost 10 bases, V lost 5 bases, and 8 bases had no gene match. The CDR3 totals 14 residues. The germline V gene has CDR1 SGHTA and CDR2 FQGNSA. The CDR3 region is CASSLQQGLAEQFF. CDR3 bases: TGTGCCAGCAGCCTTCAACAGGGACTAGCGGAGCAGTTCTTC. Full variable domain (outside the CDR3, taken from reference TRBV7-2 and TRBJ2-1): GAGVSQSPSNKVTEKGKDVELRCDPISGHTALYWYRQSLGQGLEFLIYFQGNSAPDKSGLPSDRFSAERTGGSVSTLTIQRTQQEDSAVYLCASSLQQGLAEQFFGPGTRLTVL.

This chain links TRBV6-6 with TRBJ1-3; unclear D gene. Germline CDR1 is MNHNY and CDR2 is SVGAGI (reference sequence). This CDR3 has 16 residues. Trimming left V 6 bases short and J 0 bases short, with 15 bases between. CDR3 loop: CASSSLSSRSGNTIYF. For the CDR3, the DNA is TGTGCCAGCAGCTCCCTTTCAAGTCGCTCTGGAAACACCATATATTTT.

The genes are TRBV2 and TRBJ2-7; TRBD2 is a possible D gene (6 bases). The CDR3 extends over 13 amino acids. Trimming left V 5 bases short and J 4 bases short, with 12 bases between. The V gene's germline CDR1 is SNHLY and CDR2 FYNNEI. The CDR3, as DNA: TGTGCCAGCAGTCAGACTAGTATGTACGAGCAGTACTTC. Translated: CASSQTSMYEQYF.

The rearrangement joins TRBV6-5 to TRBJ2-3, with 7 positions matching TRBD2. CDR3 length equals 14 residues. CDR1 and CDR2 from the germline V gene are MNHEY and SVGAGI. V shed 5 bases, J shed 0 bases, and the junction held 2 bases outside the gene matches. CDR3 in DNA: TGTGCCAGCAGTATGCGGGGGAGCACAGATACGCAGTATTTT. Translating it yields CASSMRGSTDTQYF.

Comments on this clone: The same CDR3 is also encoded by other DNA sequences in this sample. For the CDR3, the DNA is TGCGCCAGCAGCTCCGGACTAGCCTACAATGAGCAGTTCTTC. Translation gives CASSSGLAYNEQFF. The chain employs TRBV5-1 and TRBJ2-1; TRBD2 agrees at 7 bases. V dropped 3 bases and J dropped 2; count of bases not matched to a gene: 2. The CDR3 extends over 14 amino acids. CDR1 is SGHRS and CDR2 is YFSETQ in the germline V gene. The whole variable domain, filled in from reference TRBV5-1 and TRBJ2-1, reads KAGVTQTPRYLIKTRGQQVTLSCSPISGHRSVSWYQQTPGQGLQFLFEYFSETQRNKGNFPGRFSGRQFSNSRSEMNVSTLELGDSALYLCASSSGLAYNEQFFGPGTRLTVL.

The rearrangement links TRBV7-3 to TRBJ1-3; 7 positions agree with TRBD1. This CDR3 spans 16 amino acids. V shed 3 bases, J shed 2 bases, and the junction held 7 bases outside the gene matches. Germline V gene sequence: CDR1 SGHTA, CDR2 FQGTGA. The CDR3 loop is CASSLTGTLTGNTIYF. The CDR3 DNA sequence: TGTGCCAGCAGCTTGACAGGGACCCTAACTGGAAACACCATATATTTT.